Following are 23 T cell receptor beta chains from one sample sequenced in a study of blood T cell repertoires in COVID-19. Sequencing used immunoSEQ multiplex PCR; TCRdb keeps in-frame clones, though not all of them. The data contain under 120,000 clones, roughly 80% of them seen just once; the ten biggest clones take up 20% to 25%. The sample was peripheral blood. The receptors shown here come from a man aged 70-80 years with active or convalescent COVID-19.

The table lists this clone with a count of one. The chain combines TRBV18 with TRBJ1-2; possible D gene TRBD1, 6 bases. There are 12 residues in the CDR3. V dropped 8 bases and J dropped 7 bases, with 14 bases sitting between them. The germline CDR1 and CDR2 sequences are KGHSH and LQKENI. The CDR3 coding sequence is TGTGCCAGCGGATCAGGGGATGGTGGCTACACCTTC. Translating it yields CASGSGDGGYTF.

V and J are TRBV4-1 and TRBJ1-1, with D maybe TRBD1 (5 bases). The V and J ends lost 1 base and 1 base respectively, with 13 bases between them. There are 16 residues in the CDR3. Per germline, CDR1 MGHRA and CDR2 YSYEKL. The CDR3 sequence: CASSQVGRRANTEAFF. CDR3 sequence (DNA): TGCGCCAGCAGCCAAGTGGGCCGCAGGGCGAACACTGAAGCTTTCTTT.

This clone occurred once. V usage is TRBV7-2 and J usage is TRBJ2-2; D unresolved. This CDR3 spans 14 amino acids. V lost 5 bases and J lost 0, with 7 bases in between. Germline CDR1 is SGHTA and CDR2 is FQGNSA. CDR3 nucleotides: TGTGCCAGCAGCCCACAACCGAACACCGGGGAGCTGTTTTTT. Translated, it gives CASSPQPNTGELFF.

The V call is TRBV5-6, the J call TRBJ1-5; 7 nucleotides line up with TRBD1. The germline V gene has CDR1 SGHDT and CDR2 YYEEEE. V gave up 3 bases and J gave up 4 bases; unmatched junction bases: 7. The CDR3 loop spans 15 amino acids. The CDR3 DNA reads TGTGCCAGCAGCTCGGGGGACAGTATAAATCAGCCCCAGCATTTT. Translation: CASSSGDSINQPQHF. Full variable domain (remainder filled in from reference TRBV5-6 and TRBJ1-5): DAGVTQSPTHLIKTRGQQVTLRCSPKSGHDTVSWYQQALGQGPQFIFQYYEEEERQRGNFPDRFSGHQFPNYSSELNVNALLLGDSALYLCASSSGDSINQPQHFGDGTRLSIL.

The chain carries TRBV5-1 and TRBJ1-1; tentative D call: TRBD1 (6 bases). This CDR3 spans 13 amino acids. CDR1 and CDR2 (germline): SGHRS, YFSETQ. Trimming shortened V by 4 bases and J by 8 bases, and 15 bases separated the two germline ends. The CDR3 reads CASSMNRDGEAFF. DNA for the CDR3: TGCGCCAGCAGCATGAACAGGGATGGGGAAGCTTTCTTT.

In DNA form, the CDR3 reads TGCGCCAGCAGCGTGGGACAGCACGACACCGGGGAGCTGTTTTTT. As protein: CASSVGQHDTGELFF. This chain joins TRBV5-1 and TRBJ2-2; 7 positions match TRBD1. The CDR3 length is 15 residues. V shed 4 bases, J shed 3 bases, and the junction held 6 bases outside the gene matches. CDR1 and CDR2 from the germline V gene are SGHRS and YFSETQ.

The rearrangement uses TRBV5-4 and TRBJ1-2; no reliable D call. The CDR3 runs to 14 residues. Deletions cut 2 bases from V and 3 bases from J, with 11 bases between. Per germline, CDR1 SGHNT and CDR2 YYREEE (reference sequence). In DNA form, the CDR3 reads TGTGCCAGCAGCTTAGAGGGCCTTGACTATGGCTACACCTTC. Amino acids: CASSLEGLDYGYTF.

The rearrangement joins TRBV5-1 to TRBJ2-1; the match to TRBD1 covers 9 bases. Germline CDR1 and CDR2: SGHRS and YFSETQ. The V and J ends lost 4 bases and 8 bases, in that order; junction bases with no gene match: 7. The CDR3 loop spans 14 amino acids. The CDR3 bases are TGCGCCAGCAGCAACAGGGGGCGAACGGATGAGCAGTTCTTC. Its protein is CASSNRGRTDEQFF.

The chain couples TRBV19 to TRBJ2-7, with 9 bases that match TRBD1. This CDR3 region has 14 residues. CDR1 is LNHDA and CDR2 is SQIVND in the germline V gene (reference sequence). Trimming at V came to 2 bases and at J to 6 bases, leaving 5 bases not matched to a gene. DNA for the CDR3: TGTGCCAGTAGTATACGGGACAGGGTCTTCGAGCAGTACTTC. Amino acids: CASSIRDRVFEQYF.

This chain joins TRBV6-5 and TRBJ2-5, with 7 bases identical to TRBD1. The CDR3 consists of 13 residues. In germline, CDR1 is MNHEY, CDR2 SVGAGI. Unmatched junction bases numbered 6, after V lost 7 bases and J lost 4 bases. CDR3 in DNA: TGTGCCAGCACCCGACAGGGCGGAGAGACCCAGTACTTC. This sequence encodes CASTRQGGETQYF.

The chain couples TRBV5-1 to TRBJ2-1, with 9 bases identical to TRBD1. CDR1 and CDR2 (germline): SGHRS, YFSETQ. The V gene end was trimmed by 2 bases and the J gene end by 3 bases; junction bases not matched to a gene: 9. The CDR3 has 17 amino acids. The chain's CDR3 is CASSFLAWDRVYNEQFF. The DNA of the CDR3 is TGCGCCAGCAGCTTCCTGGCGTGGGACAGGGTCTACAATGAGCAGTTCTTC.

This rearrangement joins TRBV12-3 or TRBV12-4 to TRBJ2-7; tentatively, D is TRBD1 (6 bases). This CDR3 is built from 12 residues. The V end was cut by 4 bases, the J end by 6 bases, with 10 bases between. CDR3 nucleotide sequence: TGTGCCAGCAGTTCAACAGGGACCGAGCAGTACTTC. It specifies CASSSTGTEQYF.

The chain combines TRBV28 with TRBJ1-1, with TRBD1 identical over 10 bases. V lost 7 bases to trimming and J lost 4 bases; unmatched junction nucleotides: 9. Germline CDR1 reads MDHEN; CDR2 reads SYDVKM. The CDR3 runs 15 residues. CDR3 nucleotide sequence: TGTGCCAGCACATTACCCGGGACAGGGGTCACTGAAGCTTTCTTT. It translates to CASTLPGTGVTEAFF.

The V and J genes are TRBV5-1 and TRBJ2-1, with TRBD2 matching 12 bases. The germline V gene has CDR1 SGHRS and CDR2 YFSETQ. V shed 1 base, J shed 5 bases, and the junction held 7 bases outside the gene matches. The CDR3 spans 17 residues. CDR3 in DNA: TGCGCCAGCAGCTTGTCGGCTAGCGGGAGGGAGCACAATGAGCAGTTCTTC. This codes for CASSLSASGREHNEQFF.

The genes are TRBV7-3 and TRBJ2-1; TRBD1 is a possible D gene (6 bases). The V and J ends lost 0 bases and 5 bases respectively, with 14 bases between them. This CDR3 contains 16 residues. CDR1 and CDR2 from the germline V gene are SGHTA and FQGTGA. The CDR3 loop is CASSLTGRGTHNEQFF. The CDR3 DNA reads as TGTGCCAGCAGCTTAACCGGCAGGGGCACCCACAATGAGCAGTTCTTC.

The chain carries TRBV3-1 (or the pseudogene TRBV3-2) and TRBJ1-5; 7 bases are a match to TRBD1. The CDR3 extends over 18 amino acids. V lost 4 bases, J lost 0 bases, and 12 bases stayed unmatched. Germline V gene sequence: CDR1 LGHDT, CDR2 YNNKEL (reference sequence). Here the CDR3 DNA reads TGTGCCAGCAGCCGCGGGGACAGAGCCAGCAATAGCAATCAGCCCCAGCATTTT. Protein product: CASSRGDRASNSNQPQHF.

V usage is TRBV11-2 and J usage is TRBJ1-1, with TRBD1 identical over 7 bases. Germline V CDR1 and CDR2: SGHAT, FQNNGV. The junction had 9 bases not matched to a gene; V was cut back by 5 bases and J by 3 bases. The CDR3 contains 15 residues. The DNA of the CDR3 is TGTGCCAGCAGCGTTAGTTCGACAGGGTACACTGAAGCTTTCTTT. Its translation is CASSVSSTGYTEAFF.

The rearrangement links TRBV2 to TRBJ1-1; D is unresolved. The CDR3 runs to 13 residues. In germline, CDR1 is SNHLY, CDR2 FYNNEI. The germline V and J ends were trimmed by 4 bases and 1 base, with 7 bases remaining between them. CDR3 sequence (DNA): TGTGCCAGCAGTGTCAACAGGAACACTGAAGCTTTCTTT. Translating gives CASSVNRNTEAFF.

This sequence joins TRBV6-1 and TRBJ1-1, with no clear D. Germline V gene lookup returns CDR1 MNHNS and CDR2 SASEGT. The CDR3 is 14 amino acids. V shed 3 bases and J shed 0 bases, with 8 bases lying between them. The CDR3 spells CASSEKHLNTEAFF. CDR3 DNA sequence: TGTGCCAGCAGTGAGAAACACCTGAACACTGAAGCTTTCTTT.

The chain uses TRBV6-5 and TRBJ2-5; D is undetermined. Germline V CDR1 and CDR2: MNHEY, SVGAGI. V shed 7 bases and J shed 1 base, with 13 bases lying between them. The CDR3 is 14 amino acids. The DNA of the CDR3 is TGTGCCAGCACCCTTGACAAAACCCAAGAGACCCAGTACTTC. Encoded protein: CASTLDKTQETQYF.

The gene calls are TRBV28 and TRBJ1-5; 8 nucleotides agree with TRBD1. With 5 bases clipped from V and 4 bases from J, the junction kept 7 bases outside the gene matches. The germline V gene has CDR1 MDHEN and CDR2 SYDVKM. The CDR3 contains 15 residues. The CDR3 bases are TGTGCCAGCAGTAGATCACAGGGGGGGAATCAGCCCCAGCATTTT. As protein: CASSRSQGGNQPQHF.

This chain uses TRBV5-6 with TRBJ1-5; 8 nucleotides align to TRBD1. After removal of 0 bases from V and 6 bases from J, the junction contained 5 bases not matched to a gene. The CDR3 runs to 15 residues. Germline-derived CDR1 and CDR2 are SGHDT and YYEEEE. The CDR3 region is CASSLAQGVAQPQHF. DNA of the CDR3: TGTGCCAGCAGCTTGGCACAGGGGGTAGCTCAGCCCCAGCATTTT.

The chain uses TRBV2 and TRBJ2-7, with 8 bases matching TRBD1. From germline, CDR1 is SNHLY and CDR2 FYNNEI. Germline trimming cut 7 bases from V and 3 bases from J; bases unmatched to any gene: 8. There are 14 residues in the CDR3. The CDR3 DNA is TGTGCCAGCAAGGAGACAGGGGATAACTACGAGCAGTACTTC. Protein sequence: CASKETGDNYEQYF.